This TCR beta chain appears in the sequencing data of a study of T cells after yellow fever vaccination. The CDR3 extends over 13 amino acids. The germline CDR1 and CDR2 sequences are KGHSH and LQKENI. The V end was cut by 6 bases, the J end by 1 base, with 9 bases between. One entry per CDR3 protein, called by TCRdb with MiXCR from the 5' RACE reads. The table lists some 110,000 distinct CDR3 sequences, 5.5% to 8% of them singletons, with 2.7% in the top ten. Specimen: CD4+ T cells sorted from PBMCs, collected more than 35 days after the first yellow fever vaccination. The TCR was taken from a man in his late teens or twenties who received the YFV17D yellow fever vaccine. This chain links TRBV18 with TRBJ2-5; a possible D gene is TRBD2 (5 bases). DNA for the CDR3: TGTGCCAGCTCGCCGACTATCCAAGAGACCCAGTACTTC. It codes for CASSPTIQETQYF.